Listed below are T cell receptor beta chains from one sample, sequenced in a study of beta chain features in type 1 diabetes. Profiled with immunoSEQ multiplex PCR; TCRdb holds only in-frame clones, not every one. The table records 390,000 or so clones, approximately 15% of them present only once. The sequenced sample consisted of naive CD4+ T cells from blood. These receptor sequences come from a man aged 25 to 40 in good health. The conserved cysteine and the conserved F or W are not part of the CDR3 here.

J: TRBJ2-1
V: TRBV5-6
CDR3: ASSRTGLDEQF

J: TRBJ2-5
V: TRBV4-3
CDR3: ASSQDSRYQGTQY

J: TRBJ2-5
V: TRBV30
CDR3: AWSLRETQY

J: TRBJ2-6
V: TRBV2
CDR3: ASNDRGSGANVLT

J: TRBJ1-3
V: TRBV15
CDR3: ATSRLGEAGNTIY

J: TRBJ2-5
V: TRBV14
CDR3: ASSQDSSFQETQY

J: TRBJ2-7
V: TRBV6-6
CDR3: ASSYRGIYEQY

J: TRBJ2-5
V: TRBV6-6
CDR3: ASSYRGQQETQY

J: TRBJ2-5
V: TRBV5-4
CDR3: ASSASGVETQY

J: TRBJ2-1
V: TRBV7-2
CDR3: ASNLQPLGVSYNEQF

J: TRBJ1-1
V: TRBV29-1
CDR3: SAGPHPLGEAF

J: TRBJ2-3
V: TRBV18
CDR3: ASSPDSRGPDTQY

J: TRBJ2-2
V: TRBV29-1
CDR3: SVATGTGELF

J: TRBJ2-7
V: TRBV4-1
CDR3: ASSQGPLGRSYEQY

J: TRBJ2-3
V: TRBV6-5
CDR3: ASSRGSSTDTQY

J: TRBJ2-3
V: TRBV2
CDR3: ASSETDTQY

J: TRBJ2-3
V: TRBV7-2
CDR3: ASSQAGTPGTDTQY

J: TRBJ1-5
V: TRBV14
CDR3: ASSQWTGRPQH

J: TRBJ2-4
V: TRBV14
CDR3: ASSQGAGDPDIQY

J: TRBJ2-3
V: TRBV19
CDR3: ASSAFGVRSTDTQY

J: TRBJ2-6
V: TRBV25-1
CDR3: ASSEPGQGASGANVLT

J: TRBJ2-5
V: TRBV9
CDR3: ASSVAQGTLGAQTQY

J: TRBJ1-2
V: TRBV5-1
CDR3: ASSFDGPYT

J: TRBJ2-2
V: TRBV18
CDR3: ASSPRAGTNTGELF

J: TRBJ2-1
V: TRBV7-8
CDR3: ASSLVSGYEQF

J: TRBJ2-6
V: TRBV9
CDR3: ASSTHPSGAGANVLT

J: TRBJ2-6
V: TRBV7-3
CDR3: ASSLRAGGPESGANVLT

J: TRBJ2-5
V: TRBV9
CDR3: ASSEIWAGTQY

J: TRBJ1-2
V: TRBV6-5
CDR3: ASSYSTITNYGYT

J: TRBJ2-3
V: TRBV5-1
CDR3: ASSLLTWAASTDTQY

J: TRBJ2-1
V: TRBV20-1
CDR3: SARPFGEQF

J: TRBJ2-7
V: TRBV10-3
CDR3: AISEGSRYEQY

J: TRBJ2-3
V: TRBV7-2
CDR3: ASSQLAGARDTQY

J: TRBJ1-3
V: TRBV5-4
CDR3: ASSFRESGNTIY

J: TRBJ1-2
V: TRBV10-3
CDR3: AISESVGGDYT

J: TRBJ2-7
V: TRBV5-1
CDR3: ASSQTPGTLNYEQY

J: TRBJ2-3
V: TRBV30
CDR3: AFQATDTQY

J: TRBJ2-3
V: TRBV14
CDR3: ASSALGSTDTQY

J: TRBJ1-1
V: TRBV29-1
CDR3: SVKKTAMNTEAF

J: TRBJ2-3
V: TRBV4-3
CDR3: ASNQDPLTTDTQY

J: TRBJ2-3
V: TRBV7-2
CDR3: ASSLVGGRSDTQY